A single T cell receptor (delta chain) is shown here with its context. This clone has just a few counts. Which antigen it targets is not known. Given a far larger clone just one base away, this is likely a sequencing read error. The data were obtained in a study of gammadelta T cells in human blood (TCRdb year 2020). Points the paper makes about the study in general: According to the study, polyclonal expansion of innate gamma-delta T cells immediately after birth appeared to be driven by microbial exposure.

The library was built by means of RT-PCR. The sequencer listed for this sample is Illumina MiSeq. TCRdb called clones from the public reads with CATT, and repeated DNA sequences were later combined into one row. In all, the sample holds 650 to 950 delta-chain clones, and 50% to 75% of those were seen once. The ten largest account for 20% of the sample. The CDR3 runs 15 residues from the cysteine to the phenylalanine. Solely the CDR3 DNA is kept, with 45 bases framed from the first base. V was cut back by 5 bases and J by 4 bases, leaving a gap of 17 bases between them. From a lookup of the germline V gene, CDR1 and CDR2 are TSWWSYY and QGS.

The sequenced sample was non-Vgamma9Vdelta2 gamma-delta T cells from cord blood. The chain is encoded by TRDV1 joined to TRDJ1, with the identity of the D gene unclear. This sequence was found in a newborn. The DNA sequence is TGTGCTCTTGGGTCCGACCACCCGCGTCGCGATAAACTCATCTTT. Translated, it reads CALGSDHPRRDKLIF.